The clone carrying this T cell receptor beta chain showed up many times. What it recognizes is unknown. With 10-nucleotide random UMIs, 5'RACE was used to make the cDNA. MiXCR, applied by TCRdb to the 5' RACE reads, yields one record per CDR3 protein. This sample has 95,000 or so distinct CDR3 sequences, with 3.5% to 4% found just once. The CDR3 sequence is 15 residues long. V lost 3 bases to trimming and J lost 6 bases; unmatched junction nucleotides: 6. The V gene's germline CDR1 is MDHEN and CDR2 SYDVKM. The data belong to a study of neurological immune-mediated disorders. Broader study findings: Expansion of TCR clones was greatest in HTLV-1-associated myelopathy and smallest in multiple sclerosis, where it fell below that of healthy controls. The multiple sclerosis repertoire cluster had no association with any clinical or MRI feature.

The clonotype was recovered from a woman younger than 35 with multiple sclerosis. V usage is TRBV28 and J usage is TRBJ2-1; 9 nucleotides agree with TRBD1. The sample consisted of PBMCs. CDR3 residues: CASSFSGQGLNEQFF. CDR3 nucleotides: TGTGCCAGCAGTTTCTCGGGACAGGGCCTCAATGAGCAGTTCTTC. Looking up the rest from reference TRBV28 and TRBJ2-1 gives the full variable domain: DVKVTQSSRYLVKRTGEKVFLECVQDMDHENMFWYRQDPGLGLRLIYFSYDVKMKEKGDIPEGYSVSREKKERFSLILESASTNQTSMYLCASSFSGQGLNEQFFGPGTRLTVL.